This TCR beta chain emerged from a study of early T cells in non-severe SARS-CoV-2 infection. The CDR3 runs to 15 residues. CDR1 is MNHNS, CDR2 SASEGT, per germline. The V and J ends lost 7 bases and 6 bases respectively, with 22 bases between them. MiXCR, run by TCRdb on the 5' RACE reads, gives a single entry per CDR3 protein. The sample includes around 89,000 distinct CDR3 sequences, about 15% of them seen just once. Sequenced: whole blood. V and J are TRBV6-1 and TRBJ2-7; either TRBD1 or TRBD2 may fit D (5 bases each). This TCR was sampled from an adult who was a healthcare worker with PCR-confirmed SARS-CoV-2 infection or an uninfected control (not recorded which). The CDR3 loop is CASTPLLTRGVEQYV. CDR3 coding DNA: TGTGCCAGCACCCCCCTTCTTACTCGGGGCGTCGAGCAGTACGTC.